A single sample gave rise to the 11 T cell receptor beta chains below, sequenced in a study of response to subunit inactivated influenza vaccine. TCRdb used MiXCR to reprocess the RT-PCR reads, holding one entry per CDR3 protein. The table records approximately 290,000 distinct CDR3 sequences, about 20% of them present only once. Source: PBMCs from blood, taken approximately 22 months after vaccination. Every receptor here comes from a man between 50 and 75 years old who received an inactivated influenza vaccine.

This clonotype was seen only a few times. CDR3 nucleotides: TGTGCCAGCAGTTTATCGGTGGGGACTGAAGCTTTCTTT. Encoded protein: CASSLSVGTEAFF. The rearrangement links TRBV27 to TRBJ1-1; no firm D call. Germline CDR1 MNHEY, CDR2 SMNVEV (reference sequence). Trimming cost V 0 bases and J 5 bases, with 7 bases left between them. The CDR3 spans 13 residues.

V usage is TRBV20-1 and J usage is TRBJ2-1; no definite D call. The CDR3 contains 13 residues. Germline V CDR1 and CDR2: DFQATT, SNEGSKA (reference sequence). V shed 5 bases and J shed 7 bases, with 15 bases lying between them. CDR3 sequence (DNA): TGCAGTGCTCGCTTTCCCTCGACTAATGAGCAGTTCTTC. Protein product: CSARFPSTNEQFF.

This chain joins TRBV5-1 and TRBJ2-1, with 10 bases aligning to TRBD1. This CDR3 is built from 15 residues. Germline assignment: CDR1 SGHRS and CDR2 YFSETQ. V was clipped by 4 bases and J by 7 bases; unmatched bases: 8. Here the CDR3 reads CASSPGDRGWNEQFF. The CDR3 region has the DNA TGCGCCAGCAGCCCCGGGGACAGGGGTTGGAATGAGCAGTTCTTC.

This chain links TRBV28 with TRBJ1-2, with 10 bases fitting TRBD1. Trimming at V came to 2 bases and at J to 3 bases, leaving 3 bases not matched to a gene. CDR1 is MDHEN, CDR2 SYDVKM, per germline. The CDR3 length is 15 residues. CDR3 bases: TGTGCCAGCAGTTTAGGGACAGGGGTGGACTATGGCTACACCTTC. Translation: CASSLGTGVDYGYTF.

V and J are TRBV5-1 and TRBJ1-5; 7 bases align to TRBD1. Germline V gives CDR1 SGHRS, CDR2 YFSETQ. Trimming at V came to 0 bases and at J to 7 bases, leaving 4 bases not matched to a gene. The CDR3 runs to 14 residues. The CDR3 bases are TGCGCCAGCAGCTTGGCGGCAGGGGGGCAGCCCCAGCATTTT. It encodes CASSLAAGGQPQHF.

CDR3 sequence reads: CASSQSRDRGSNQPQHF. The DNA of the CDR3 is TGTGCCAGCAGTCAGTCCCGGGACAGGGGTAGCAATCAGCCCCAGCATTTT. This sequence joins TRBV12-3 or TRBV12-4 and TRBJ1-5, with 10 bases lining up with TRBD1. The CDR3 extends over 17 amino acids. Trimming at V came to 5 bases and at J to 0 bases, leaving 7 bases not matched to a gene.

This clonotype showed up just a few times. This chain links TRBV10-1 with TRBJ2-3; no definite D call. V was clipped by 2 bases and J by 1 base, with 10 bases between them. The CDR3 sequence is 15 residues long. Germline CDR1 reads WNHNN; CDR2 reads SYGVQD (reference sequence). CDR3 sequence (DNA): TGCGCCAGCAGTGAGGGACGGTCAGGCACAGATACGCAGTATTTT. Translating gives CASSEGRSGTDTQYF.

This clonotype was found many times. The V call is TRBV21-1, the J call TRBJ1-3; no DNA check was done on the table's D call, TRBD1. TRBV21-1 is a recognized pseudogene. The CDR3 has 18 amino acids. The CDR3 is CASSKGGGRTGDAGTIYF. Here the CDR3 DNA reads TGTGCCAGCAGCAAAGGAGGTGGGCGGACAGGGGACGCTGGCACCATATATTTT.

This clonotype was observed a handful of times. A junction end diverges from the germline sequence, so it may reflect a read error. The rearrangement links TRBV5-1 to TRBJ2-2, with 8 bases identical to TRBD2. CDR1 SGHRS and CDR2 YFSETQ come from the germline V gene. The CDR3 length is 15 residues. The CDR3 protein is CASSLRSGNAGELFF. CDR3 bases: TGCGCCAGCAGCTTGCGTAGCGGGAACGCCGGGGAGCTGTTTTTT.

The rearrangement uses TRBV20-1 and TRBJ2-1, with D hard to call. Germline lookup yields CDR1 DFQATT and CDR2 SNEGSKA (reference sequence). Trimming pared 1 base from V and 3 bases from J, leaving 10 bases between. The CDR3 has 14 residues. CDR3: CSARGTTNYNEQFF. CDR3 DNA sequence: TGCAGTGCTAGAGGGACCACCAACTACAATGAGCAGTTCTTC.

The V gene is TRBV7-8, the J gene TRBJ2-3; possibly TRBD1 for D (6 bases). Per the germline V gene, CDR1 is SGHVS and CDR2 is FQNEAQ. V shed 6 bases and J shed 0 bases, with 16 bases lying between them. The CDR3 runs to 16 residues. For the CDR3, the DNA is TGTGCCAGCAGTCACAAACAGGGCTCCAGCACAGATACGCAGTATTTT. This gives the protein CASSHKQGSSTDTQYF.